The rows below give T cell receptor beta chains drawn from one sample of a study of vaccination and CD4 T cells after COVID-19. MiXCR was run by TCRdb on the PCR reads, yielding one entry per CDR3 protein. This sample has about 18,000 distinct CDR3 sequences, with around 80% found just once. The antigens for these receptors are not known. The specimen comprised CD4+ T cells from blood, cultured in vitro, sampled after SARS-CoV-2 vaccination. The receptor set was obtained from a human donor who received a COVID-19 vaccine. The CDR3 runs from the conserved cysteine through the conserved F or W. The D gene is left open where the match is weak. Expanded clones are given a class, and other clones once, few, many or no size at all.

size	V	D	J	DNA	CDR3
NA	TRBV6-1	NA	TRBJ1-2	TGTGCCAGCCACCCCCCTTCCGGGAACTATGGCTACACCTTC	CASHPPSGNYGYTF
NA	TRBV6-5	NA	TRBJ2-7	TGTGCCAGCAGTTCTCCCGGGACGAACTCCTACGAGCAGTACTTC	CASSSPGTNSYEQYF
NA	TRBV20-1	TRBD1	TRBJ2-2	TGCAGTGCTAGAGCCGACAGGGGAGGCGGGGAGCTGTTTTTT	CSARADRGGGELFF
NA	TRBV19	NA	TRBJ2-5	TGTGCCAGTAGTACCCATGTCCAAGAGACCCAGTACTTC	CASSTHVQETQYF
NA	TRBV7-8	NA	TRBJ1-6	TGTGCCAGCAGCCCCGACGTGGGCCTCTTCCTTTATTCACCCCTCCACTTT	CASSPDVGLFLYSPLHF
NA	TRBV6-1	TRBD1	TRBJ1-1	TGTGCCAGCAGACCCCCGGGACAGGGGATGAACACTGAAGCTTTCTTT	CASRPPGQGMNTEAFF
NA	TRBV2	NA	TRBJ1-4	TGTGCCAGCAGTGCCCGCAGGGACGAAAAACTGTTTTTT	CASSARRDEKLFF
few	TRBV20-1	TRBD2	TRBJ2-5	TGCAGTGCCCTAGAACGGACTAGCGGGGGAGGTAGGACCCAGTACTTC	CSALERTSGGGRTQYF
NA	TRBV2	NA	TRBJ1-3	TGTGCCAGTCGCTCAGACGGTTACTCTGGAAACACCATATATTTT	CASRSDGYSGNTIYF
NA	TRBV30	TRBD1	TRBJ1-1	TGTGCCTGGAGCAAACAGGGGCCCACTGAAGCTTTCTTT	CAWSKQGPTEAFF
once	TRBV11-3	NA	TRBJ1-6	TGTGCCAGCCAACCGGGTCGCAATTCACCCCTCCACTTT	CASQPGRNSPLHF
few	TRBV10-3	TRBD1	TRBJ1-6	TGTGCCATCAGTGCTTTGGGGGACAGGAATTCACCCCTCCACTTT	CAISALGDRNSPLHF
NA	TRBV6-1	NA	TRBJ1-1	TGTGCCAGCAGTGAAAAGGGCGTTAATGAAGCTTTCTTT	CASSEKGVNEAFF
NA	TRBV12-3/TRBV12-4	TRBD1	TRBJ1-5	TGTGCCAGCAACGGACAGGACAATCAGCCCCAGCATTTT	CASNGQDNQPQHF
NA	TRBV6-5	NA	TRBJ2-7	TGTGCCAGCAGTTACTCGCACAGTTCCTACGAGCAGTACTTC	CASSYSHSSYEQYF
NA	TRBV5-4	TRBD2	TRBJ2-3	TGTGCCAGCAGCTACCCAAGCGGGGGGGCTGGAGATACGCAGTATTTT	CASSYPSGGAGDTQYF
NA	TRBV10-3	NA	TRBJ2-7	TGTGCCATCAGCCAGGGGTCCCACGAGCAGTACTTC	CAISQGSHEQYF
few	TRBV20-1	NA	TRBJ1-1	TGCAGTGCTAGAATAATAGGACTGATGAACACTGAAGCTTTCTTT	CSARIIGLMNTEAFF
NA	TRBV6-5	NA	TRBJ1-5	TGTGCCAGCAGTTCCGGACAGAGCAATCAGCCCCAGCATTTT	CASSSGQSNQPQHF
NA	TRBV2	TRBD2	TRBJ2-1	TGTGCCAGCAGTGAGAGGAGCGGGGGGGGCAATGAGCAGTTCTTC	CASSERSGGGNEQFF
once	TRBV4-2	NA	TRBJ2-3	TGTGCCAGCAGCCAAGCGGGTTTCGGAGGGTTAATGAGCACAGATACGCAGTATTTT	CASSQAGFGGLMSTDTQYF
few	TRBV27	NA	TRBJ2-3	TGTGCCAGCAGTCTTCGACAGTCCGCCGATACGCAGTATTTT	CASSLRQSADTQYF
NA	TRBV20-1	TRBD1	TRBJ2-7	TGCAGTGCTAGTCGGCGACAGGGGGCGAGGAACGAGCAGTACTTC	CSASRRQGARNEQYF
NA	TRBV2	NA	TRBJ2-3	TGTGCCAGCAATCGGGATTATAGCACAGATACGCAGTATTTT	CASNRDYSTDTQYF
NA	TRBV12-3/TRBV12-4	NA	TRBJ2-7	TGTGCCAGCAGTTTAGCCTTTGTGATCTACGAGCAGTACTTC	CASSLAFVIYEQYF
NA	TRBV18	NA	TRBJ1-1	TGTGCCAGCTCTCTCCTATCATTGAACACTGAAGCTTTCTTT	CASSLLSLNTEAFF
NA	TRBV27	NA	TRBJ2-3	TGTGCCAGCAGTTTAACCACCATAGCAGATACGCAGTATTTT	CASSLTTIADTQYF
NA	TRBV27	NA	TRBJ1-5	TGTGCCAGCCCCGGTCCATGCAAACCCCAGCCCCAGCATTTT	CASPGPCKPQPQHF
NA	TRBV7-2	TRBD1	TRBJ1-6	TGTGCCAGCAGTTCTACAGGGGGTAATAATTCACCCCTCCACTTT	CASSSTGGNNSPLHF
NA	TRBV20-1	NA	TRBJ1-2	TGCAGTGCTATTGGTCCAGGGCCCTATGGCTACACCTTC	CSAIGPGPYGYTF
NA	TRBV7-8	NA	TRBJ2-6	TGTGCCAGCAGCTTGAAGGGGTCTAGCTCTGGGGCCAACGTCCTGACTTTC	CASSLKGSSSGANVLTF
NA	TRBV5-1	NA	TRBJ2-7	TGCGCCAGCAGCTTGGACGGGAAACCTCCCTACGAGCAGTACTTC	CASSLDGKPPYEQYF
NA	TRBV27	TRBD1	TRBJ1-1	TGTGCCAGCAGTTTGAGTCCCGGGACAGCTAACACTGAAGCTTTCTTT	CASSLSPGTANTEAFF
NA	TRBV11-2	NA	TRBJ2-5	TGTGCCAGCAGACAAGAAGAGACCCAGTACTTC	CASRQEETQYF
NA	TRBV5-4	NA	TRBJ2-3	TGTGCCAGCAGCTTGGGTCCACAAAGCACAGATACGCAGTATTTT	CASSLGPQSTDTQYF
NA	TRBV20-1	NA	TRBJ2-2	TGCAGTGCTATGGGGGGCCGGGAGCTGTTTTTT	CSAMGGRELFF
NA	TRBV10-3	TRBD1	TRBJ1-6	TGTGCCATCAGGGAGGGACAGGGGGCAAGATCACCCCTCCACTTT	CAIREGQGARSPLHF
NA	TRBV6-1	TRBD1	TRBJ1-2	TGTGCCAGCAGTACAGGGGGACCGATCTATGGCTACACCTTC	CASSTGGPIYGYTF
NA	TRBV12-3/TRBV12-4	NA	TRBJ2-5	TGTGCCAGCAGCAAAACAGGGAAAGAGACCCAGTACTTC	CASSKTGKETQYF
NA	TRBV4-2	TRBD2	TRBJ2-5	TGTGCCAGCAGCCAAGCTGGGACTAGCGGGGGGGAAGAGACCCAGTACTTC	CASSQAGTSGGEETQYF
few	TRBV7-9	TRBD2	TRBJ2-3	TGTGCCAGCAGCTTAGTAGCGGGGGCGTCGCTTCAGCTAACAGATACGCAGTATTTT	CASSLVAGASLQLTDTQYF
once	TRBV2	NA	TRBJ1-6	TGTGCCAGCAGGCAAGGGTGGGCAACTTCACCCCTCCACTTT	CASRQGWATSPLHF
NA	TRBV21-1	NA	TRBJ1-5	TGTGCCAGCCGAGCTCCCAATCAGCCCCAGCATTTT	CASRAPNQPQHF